The 13 T cell receptor beta chains given below trace back to one sample, sequenced in a study of cytomegalovirus exposure and HLA in healthy donors. The PCR made use of 60 Vbeta and 13 Jbeta primers. Method: immunoSEQ multiplex PCR; TCRdb's copy keeps in-frame clones and lacks some. Found here are about 200,000 clones, roughly 85% of them singletons; the top ten hold under 4.5%. Material: PBMCs. The receptor set was obtained from a woman in her twenties or thirties in good health and CMV-seropositive.

The CDR3: CSAGQGEPQHF. CDR3 DNA: TGCAGTGCAGGACAGGGTGAGCCCCAGCATTTT. The chain has TRBV20-1 and TRBJ1-5; the match to TRBD1 covers 8 bases. Germline V gene lookup returns CDR1 DFQATT and CDR2 SNEGSKA (reference sequence). V dropped 6 bases and J dropped 8; count of bases not matched to a gene: 3. The CDR3 runs 11 residues.

The table lists this clone with a few counts. The chain carries TRBV30 and TRBJ1-5, with 9 nucleotides matching TRBD1. This CDR3 has 14 residues. Germline CDR1 and CDR2: GTSNPN and SVGIG (reference sequence). After removal of 3 bases from V and 4 bases from J, the junction contained 4 bases not matched to a gene. The CDR3 is CAWSRGQGNQPQHF. CDR3 sequence (DNA): TGTGCCTGGAGCCGTGGACAGGGGAATCAGCCCCAGCATTTT. Combining the CDR3 with reference TRBV30 and TRBJ1-5 gives the whole variable domain SQTIHQWPATLVQPVGSPLSLECTVEGTSNPNLYWYRQAAGRGLQLLFYSVGIGQISSEVPQNLSASRPQDRQFILSSKKLLLSDSGFYLCAWSRGQGNQPQHFGDGTRLSIL.

The chain links TRBV7-2 to TRBJ1-2, with D perhaps matching TRBD1 (6 bases). Germline values: CDR1 SGHTA, CDR2 FQGNSA. Deletions cut 0 bases from V and 4 bases from J, with 9 bases between. This CDR3 has 14 residues. CDR3 DNA: TGTGCCAGCAGCTTAGCGAGGGACACCTATGGCTACACCTTC. It yields the protein CASSLARDTYGYTF.

The chain joins TRBV5-1 to TRBJ2-3, with 11 bases aligning to TRBD1. V dropped 4 bases and J dropped 6; count of bases not matched to a gene: 4. The CDR3 loop spans 14 amino acids. Germline assignment: CDR1 SGHRS and CDR2 YFSETQ. The CDR3 loop reads CASSPGTGGDTQYF. The CDR3 DNA is TGCGCCAGCAGCCCCGGGACAGGGGGGGATACGCAGTATTTT.

This rearrangement joins TRBV11-3 to TRBJ2-7; a possible D gene is TRBD1 (6 bases). Trimming cost V 5 bases and J 2 bases, with 13 bases left between them. In germline, CDR1 is SGHNT, CDR2 YENEEA. The CDR3 runs to 14 residues. The CDR3 is CASSRNRVAYEQYF. In nucleotides, the CDR3 is TGTGCCAGCAGCCGAAACAGGGTTGCCTACGAGCAGTACTTC.

V is TRBV11-3 and J is TRBJ2-1; 9 bases line up with TRBD2. Germline trimming cut 4 bases from V and 8 bases from J; bases unmatched to any gene: 12. Per germline, CDR1 SGHNT and CDR2 YENEEA. The CDR3 has 16 residues. CDR3 bases: TGTGCCAGCAGCTCGTCAAGGGGACTAGCTGTACATGAGCAGTTCTTC. The encoded protein is CASSSSRGLAVHEQFF.

The chain recombines TRBV2 with TRBJ2-1, with D tentatively TRBD1 (7 bases). This CDR3 region has 16 residues. V dropped 0 bases and J dropped 6 bases, with 15 bases sitting between them. Germline CDR1 and CDR2: SNHLY and FYNNEI. CDR3 in DNA: TGTGCCAGCAGTGAAGCGTCAGGGGGGTGGGGCAATGAGCAGTTCTTC. Its protein product is CASSEASGGWGNEQFF.

This clone was observed a few times. The chain links TRBV29-1 to TRBJ1-1; 12 bases agree with TRBD1. Germline assignment: CDR1 SQVTM and CDR2 ANQGSEA. The CDR3 is made up of 14 amino acids. The junction had 10 bases not matched to a gene; V was cut back by 7 bases and J by 7 bases. In nucleotides, the CDR3 is TGCAGCGCCTACCGGGACAGGGGGCCCAGTGAAGCTTTCTTT. As protein: CSAYRDRGPSEAFF.

The CDR3 loop reads CSVVTGPYYGYTF. The CDR3 nucleotides read TGCAGCGTTGTAACAGGGCCCTACTATGGCTACACCTTC. The rearrangement links TRBV29-1 to TRBJ1-2, with D possibly matching TRBD1 (6 bases). Germline assignment: CDR1 SQVTM and CDR2 ANQGSEA. V was trimmed by 4 bases and J by 3 bases, leaving 12 bases between them. The CDR3 is made up of 13 amino acids.

J is TRBJ2-7 and V is TRBV6-5, with a tentative D call TRBD1 (6 bases). Germline assignment: CDR1 MNHEY and CDR2 SVGAGI. The CDR3 extends over 12 amino acids. Trimming stripped 10 bases from V and 0 bases from J, with 10 bases between. Here the CDR3 reads CATGTSSYEQYF. Here the CDR3 DNA reads TGTGCCACCGGGACAAGCTCCTACGAGCAGTACTTC.

The chain couples TRBV4-1 to TRBJ1-6; D unresolved. Germline V gives CDR1 MGHRA, CDR2 YSYEKL. Trimming cost V 4 bases and J 0 bases, with 13 bases left between them. The CDR3 totals 17 residues. The CDR3 reads CASSLRVLSSYNSPLHF. In DNA form, the CDR3 reads TGCGCCAGCAGCCTCCGGGTCCTGAGCTCCTATAATTCACCCCTCCACTTT.

The rearrangement links TRBV11-2 to TRBJ2-7, with TRBD2 as a possible D gene (7 bases). CDR3 size: 18 residues. V lost 5 bases and J 3 bases, leaving 26 bases between the germline ends. CDR1 and CDR2 from the germline V gene are SGHAT and FQNNGV. CDR3 nucleotides: TGTGCCAGCAGCCCTTTAAGGACAGTGGGTAGGGACTACTACGAGCAGTACTTC. The encoded protein is CASSPLRTVGRDYYEQYF.

There are a few counts of this clone. The rearrangement joins TRBV6-6 to TRBJ1-5; tentative D call: TRBD1 (6 bases). V was pared by 7 bases and J by 3 bases, with 7 bases between. The germline V gene encodes CDR1 MNHNY and CDR2 SVGAGI (reference sequence). This CDR3 contains 12 residues. The CDR3 region has the DNA TGTGCCAGCAACAGGGCCAATCAGCCCCAGCATTTT. Its protein product is CASNRANQPQHF.